Sequencing of this T cell receptor beta chain was carried out in a study of T-cell reconstitution after alpha-beta-depleted transplantation in children. Whole-study results and caveats: Diversity and T-cell counts at one year after transplant derived mostly from new T cells. For some patients, TCRbeta diversity was high at day 60 because of recipient T cells and thymic progenitors that survived.

Preparing the TCRbeta library involved the use of unique molecular identifiers. Each CDR3 protein gets one entry after TCRdb re-called the PCR reads with MiXCR. The sample yields hundreds of thousands of distinct CDR3 sequences, about 16% seen once. This clonotype turned up a few times. Its antigen is currently unknown. CDR1 is MGHRA, CDR2 YSYEKL, per germline. The CDR3 is 18 amino acids. J lost 3 bases, V lost 5 bases, and 13 bases had no gene match. Sample: PBMCs, mostly from graft donor cells, taken 360 days after TCRalphabeta/CD19-depleted stem cell transplant. The rearrangement uses TRBV4-1 and TRBJ2-7; TRBD2 matches at 13 bases. The TCR sequence derives from a male patient aged 2-15 years who had a stem cell transplant for acute lymphoblastic leukemia, so the T cells may come from the graft donor. Written as DNA, the CDR3 is TGCGCCAGCAGCGTGGTTTGGACGGGGACTAGCGGGGTCTACGAGCAGTACTTC. Translated: CASSVVWTGTSGVYEQYF.